This T cell receptor (beta chain) was profiled in a study of T cell responses to AZD1222 COVID-19 vaccine. General study points: Just a handful of AZD1222 recipients tested seropositive at baseline. Researchers report vaccine-associated CD4 TCRs spanning spike, with dominance at 160-218 and 743-854.

There are 15 residues in the CDR3. V shed 2 bases and J shed 5 bases, with 14 bases lying between them. The germline V gene has CDR1 MNHEY and CDR2 SVGEGT. Assay used: immunoSEQ multiplex PCR; TCRdb lists only in-frame clones, some missing. The profile covers 150,000 or so clones, with roughly nine tenths appearing a single time and roughly 6.3% taken by the ten largest. Worth noting for this clone: Its antigen remains unknown.

The V call is TRBV6-2 or TRBV6-3, the J call TRBJ2-3; D not certain. The sequence was obtained from an adult in good health. Here the sequenced sample was peripheral blood, taken on day 0 of AZD1222 vaccination. The DNA for the CDR3 is TGTGCCAGCAGTTACGGGTCGTTCGATTTAGATACGCAGTATTTT. It yields the protein CASSYGSFDLDTQYF.